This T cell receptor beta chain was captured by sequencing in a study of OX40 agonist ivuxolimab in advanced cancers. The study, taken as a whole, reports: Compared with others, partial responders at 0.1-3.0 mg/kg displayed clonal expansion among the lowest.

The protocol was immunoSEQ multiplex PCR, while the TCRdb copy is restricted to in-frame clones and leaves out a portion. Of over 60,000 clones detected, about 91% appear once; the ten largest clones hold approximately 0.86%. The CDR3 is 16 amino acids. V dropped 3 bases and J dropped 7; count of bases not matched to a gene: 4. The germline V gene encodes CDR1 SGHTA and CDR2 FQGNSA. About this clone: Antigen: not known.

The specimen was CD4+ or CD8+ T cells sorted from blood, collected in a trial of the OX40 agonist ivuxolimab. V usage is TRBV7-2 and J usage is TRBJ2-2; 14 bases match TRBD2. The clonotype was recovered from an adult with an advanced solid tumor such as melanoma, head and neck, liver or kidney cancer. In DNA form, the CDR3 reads TGTGCCAGCAGCTTTGCCGGGACTAGCGGGGGCGGGGAGCTGTTTTTT. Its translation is CASSFAGTSGGGELFF.